The rows below give T cell receptor beta chains drawn from one sample of a study of T cells in Graves' hyperthyroidism and ophthalmopathy. In TCRdb, the multiplex PCR reads were re-called with MiXCR into one record per CDR3 protein. The sample lists approximately 640,000 distinct CDR3 sequences, about 17% occurring once. Sequencing used blood. Source of these receptors: a woman aged 25 to 39 with Graves' hyperthyroidism. The CDR3 runs from the conserved cysteine through the conserved F or W. The D gene is left open where the match is weak. Expanded clones are given a class, and other clones once, few, many or no size at all.

- | many | TRBJ2-3 | TRBV11-2 | TGTGCCAGCAGCTTAAGGACAGCGGGCACAGATACGCAGTATTTT | CASSLRTAGTDTQYF
TRBD2 | - | TRBJ2-3 | TRBV6-1 | TGTGCCAGCAGTAACACCCGGACTAGCGGGAGGGCTCAGCGAGATACGCAGTATTTT | CASSNTRTSGRAQRDTQYF
- | few | TRBJ1-6 | TRBV28 | TGTGCCAGCGGTATAGCTATGAATTCACCCCTCCACTTT | CASGIAMNSPLHF
- | - | TRBJ1-1 | TRBV6-1 | TGTGCCAGCTACAACGGGGGGGGGAACACTGAAGCTTTCTTT | CASYNGGGNTEAFF
TRBD1 | - | TRBJ2-5 | TRBV19 | TGTGCCAGTTCTGGACAGGGTGGGAATTTAGAGGAGACCCAGTACTTC | CASSGQGGNLEETQYF
- | - | TRBJ2-3 | TRBV7-7 | TGTGCTAGCAGCTTAGGCGGGTCACCGGGAAATACGCAGTATTTT | CASSLGGSPGNTQYF
TRBD2 | many | TRBJ2-7 | TRBV7-2 | TGTGCCAGCAGCAGATCGACTAGCGGGGGGTACGAGCAGTACTTC | CASSRSTSGGYEQYF
- | - | TRBJ2-2 | TRBV28 | TGTGCCAGCTCACGAAGACGGGGTATCGCCGGGGAGCTGTTTTTT | CASSRRRGIAGELFF
TRBD1 | - | TRBJ2-7 | TRBV7-9 | TGTGCCAGCCAACAGGGGGTCACCTACGAGCAGTACTTC | CASQQGVTYEQYF
- | many | TRBJ2-5 | TRBV5-5 | TGTGCCAGCAGCACTGGACAGATTCAAGAGACCCAGTACTTC | CASSTGQIQETQYF
- | many | TRBJ1-2 | TRBV7-8 | TGTGCCAGCAGCCACAGAGACAGGACCAATGGCTACACCTTC | CASSHRDRTNGYTF
- | many | TRBJ1-2 | TRBV2 | TGTGCCAGCAGTGACCGTTGGAGCTATGGCTACACCTTC | CASSDRWSYGYTF
- | - | TRBJ2-7 | TRBV5-8 | TGTGCCAGCAGCTACTTCACGGGGGTTGAGCAGTACTTC | CASSYFTGVEQYF
- | - | TRBJ2-2 | TRBV7-7 | TGTGCTAGCAGCTTAGGCGATCGCGGCTACACCGGGGAGCTGTTTTTT | CASSLGDRGYTGELFF
- | - | TRBJ2-2 | TRBV20-1 | TGCAGTGCCCTTAGCGGAACTACCGGGGAGCTGTTTTTT | CSALSGTTGELFF
TRBD2 | few | TRBJ2-1 | TRBV20-1 | TGCAGTGCTAGAAGACTAGCGGACAATGAGCAGTTCTTC | CSARRLADNEQFF
TRBD2 | - | TRBJ2-1 | TRBV20-1 | TGCAGTGCTATGACTAGCGGAACCCTTTACTACAATGAGCAGTTCTTC | CSAMTSGTLYYNEQFF
TRBD1 | many | TRBJ2-1 | TRBV2 | TGTGCCAGTCGTGAGGGACAGGGGGCTAGTGAGCAGTTCTTC | CASREGQGASEQFF
- | - | TRBJ2-7 | TRBV4-2 | TGTGCCAGCAGCCAAGAAGTAGCGACGCAGTCCGAGCAGTACTTC | CASSQEVATQSEQYF
- | many | TRBJ2-5 | TRBV5-1 | TGTGCCAGCAGCCTAGACCGGGGAGGAGAGACCCAGTACTTC | CASSLDRGGETQYF
- | few | TRBJ2-3 | TRBV7-9 | TGTGCCAGCAGCTTAGAGGCGGTCCTTAGCACAGATACGCAGTATTTT | CASSLEAVLSTDTQYF
TRBD1 | - | TRBJ2-7 | TRBV5-1 | TGCGCCAGCAGCTCCCGGGACAGGGCCCCCTACGAGCAGTACTTC | CASSSRDRAPYEQYF
TRBD2 | many | TRBJ2-1 | TRBV20-1 | TGCAGTGCTAGAGTGAGGCGGGGGATATACAATGAGCAGTTCTTC | CSARVRRGIYNEQFF
TRBD2 | many | TRBJ2-1 | TRBV18 | TGTGCCAGCTCCCACAGCAGCGGGAGGGCAGACAATGAGCAGTTCTTC | CASSHSSGRADNEQFF
TRBD2 | many | TRBJ2-1 | TRBV2 | TGTGCCAGCAGACAAGGGACTAGCGAATACAATGAGCAGTTCTTC | CASRQGTSEYNEQFF
TRBD2 | few | TRBJ2-3 | TRBV5-4 | TGTGCCAGCAGCCACGGGGGGGGCGCAGATACGCAGTATTTT | CASSHGGGADTQYF
- | - | TRBJ2-3 | TRBV9 | TGTGCCAGCAGCGTAGATATAGATATCACAGATACGCAGTATTTT | CASSVDIDITDTQYF